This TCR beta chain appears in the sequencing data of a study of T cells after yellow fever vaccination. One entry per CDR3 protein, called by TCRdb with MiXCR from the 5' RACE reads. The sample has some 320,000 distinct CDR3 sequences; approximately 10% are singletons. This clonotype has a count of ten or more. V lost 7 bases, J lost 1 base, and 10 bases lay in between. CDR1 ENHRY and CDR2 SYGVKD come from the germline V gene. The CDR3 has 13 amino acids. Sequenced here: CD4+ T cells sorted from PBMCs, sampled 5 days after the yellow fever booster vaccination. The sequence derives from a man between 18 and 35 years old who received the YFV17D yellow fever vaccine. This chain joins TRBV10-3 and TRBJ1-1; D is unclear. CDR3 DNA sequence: TGTGCCATCACATTAACGGAGAACACTGAAGCTTTCTTT. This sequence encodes CAITLTENTEAFF.